In this sample, the clone carrying this T cell receptor (beta chain) turned up a few times. Its antigen is not known. CDR1 DFQATT and CDR2 SNEGSKA come from the germline V gene (reference sequence). This CDR3 has 16 residues. With V trimmed by 2 bases and J by 7 bases, 12 bases remained unmatched. This record belongs to a study of CD8 T cells in ankylosing spondylitis. Study findings and constraints: Seven or eight highly homologous variants formed a TCR beta motif that appeared characteristic of ankylosing spondylitis blood.

A single record per CDR3 protein comes from TCRdb applying MiXCR to the 5' RACE reads. The data hold around 480,000 distinct CDR3 sequences, with over 15% observed a single time. The sequence was collected from a male donor with ankylosing spondylitis. The rearrangement uses TRBV20-1 and TRBJ1-2; 11 bases map to TRBD1. The sample consisted of blood, either unsorted or a sorted T cell fraction (not recorded which). CDR3 in amino acids: CSARPPGTGGILGYTF. The CDR3 nucleotides are TGCAGTGCTAGACCACCCGGGACAGGGGGAATTCTTGGCTACACCTTC.